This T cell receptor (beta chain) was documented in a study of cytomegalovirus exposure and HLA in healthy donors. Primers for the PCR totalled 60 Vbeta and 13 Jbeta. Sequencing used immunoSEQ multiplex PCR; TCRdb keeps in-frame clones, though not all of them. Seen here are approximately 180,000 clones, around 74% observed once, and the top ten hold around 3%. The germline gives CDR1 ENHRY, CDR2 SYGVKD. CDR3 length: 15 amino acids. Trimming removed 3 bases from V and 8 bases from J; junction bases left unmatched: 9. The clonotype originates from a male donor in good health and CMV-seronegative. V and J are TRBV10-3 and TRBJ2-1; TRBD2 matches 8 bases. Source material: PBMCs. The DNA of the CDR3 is TGTGCCATCAGTGACCCCCGAGGAGCGGGAGATGAGCAGTTCTTC. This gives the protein CAISDPRGAGDEQFF.